A selection of T cell receptor beta chains follows, all from one sample in a study of graft-versus-host responses after intestinal transplantation. Only in-frame clones appear in the TCRdb table, and some are missing; sequencing was by immunoSEQ multiplex PCR. Of roughly 120,000 clones in the sample, roughly 95% were seen once. The antigens for these receptors are not known. The sample here was unstimulated CD8+ T cells sorted from spleen or lymph node cells, taken before intestinal transplant. The source of these receptors is a human donor who received an intestinal transplant. Both conserved end residues are part of each CDR3. Each record gives: J gene, V gene, clone size, D gene, CDR3 protein, CDR3 DNA. The D gene is left open where the match is weak. Part of the rows lack a size; the others show once, few, many or a class for expanded clones.

TRBJ1-5 TRBV13 . . CASSSRTGFNQPQHF TGTGCCAGCAGCTCCAGGACCGGATTTAATCAGCCCCAGCATTTT
TRBJ2-5 TRBV27 . TRBD1 CASSRQGWETQYF TGTGCCAGCAGCCGACAGGGATGGGAGACCCAGTACTTC
TRBJ1-3 TRBV29-1 . . CSVAGLIDTIYF TGCAGCGTGGCAGGGTTAATTGACACCATATATTTT
TRBJ1-1 TRBV19 . . CASSIEARVNTEAFF TGTGCCAGTAGTATAGAGGCCAGAGTGAACACTGAAGCTTTCTTT
TRBJ1-1 TRBV19 . . CASSLRTSGMNTEAFF TGTGCCAGTAGCCTTAGGACTTCGGGGATGAACACTGAAGCTTTCTTT
TRBJ2-7 TRBV28 once . CASSLGGGDEQYF TGTGCCAGCAGTTTAGGAGGGGGCGACGAGCAGTACTTC
TRBJ2-7 TRBV6-5 . . CASIPYRSSYEQYF TGTGCCAGCATTCCTTACAGGAGCTCCTACGAGCAGTACTTC
TRBJ2-5 TRBV7-6 . TRBD2 CASSFTQGGQETQYF TGTGCCAGCAGTTTTACCCAGGGAGGGCAAGAGACCCAGTACTTC
TRBJ2-1 TRBV10-3 once . CAISPRENEQFF TGTGCCATCTCTCCGAGGGAGAATGAGCAGTTCTTC
TRBJ1-1 TRBV25-1 . . CASSVVGGGDTEAFF TGTGCCAGCAGTGTGGTCGGTGGGGGGGACACTGAAGCTTTCTTT
TRBJ2-7 TRBV4-3 . . CASSPSAGPHEQYF TGCGCCAGCAGTCCATCGGCAGGACCCCACGAGCAGTACTTC
TRBJ2-7 TRBV27 . . CASSLYGSSHEQYF TGTGCCAGCAGTTTATACGGGAGTTCCCACGAGCAGTACTTC
TRBJ2-7 TRBV5-5 once TRBD2 CASSPSGTSGSYEQYF TGTGCCAGCAGCCCATCCGGGACTAGCGGTTCCTACGAGCAGTACTTC
TRBJ2-7 TRBV7-2 once . CASSSHWRERTITYEQYF TGTGCCAGCAGCTCCCATTGGCGGGAACGCACAATAACCTACGAGCAGTACTTC
TRBJ2-3 TRBV6-1 . TRBD2 CASGQWEGTDTQYF TGTGCCAGCGGCCAGTGGGAGGGTACAGATACGCAGTATTTT
TRBJ2-4 TRBV15 few TRBD2 CATSGGLAGTGYF TGTGCCACCAGCGGGGGACTAGCGGGAACAGGGTACTTC
TRBJ2-2 TRBV6-4 . . CASSERFGESPGELFF TGTGCCAGCAGTGAGAGGTTTGGGGAGTCCCCCGGGGAGCTGTTTTTT
TRBJ2-1 TRBV19 . TRBD1 CASSGRDRFYNEQFF TGTGCCAGTAGCGGTAGGGACAGGTTCTACAATGAGCAGTTCTTC
TRBJ2-3 TRBV9 . TRBD1 CASSASGGSMTDTQYF TGTGCCAGCAGCGCATCAGGGGGCTCCATGACAGATACGCAGTATTTT
TRBJ2-1 TRBV5-4 . TRBD2 CASSLAPGGGNEQFF TGTGCCAGCAGCTTGGCCCCGGGGGGTGGGAATGAGCAGTTCTTC
TRBJ1-2 TRBV27 . . CASSFRGNYGYTF TGTGCCAGCAGTTTCCGGGGGAACTATGGCTACACCTTC
TRBJ2-3 TRBV7-3 . . CASSQTVPTDTQYF TGTGCCAGCAGCCAGACAGTCCCCACAGATACGCAGTATTTT
TRBJ2-7 TRBV27 once . CASSLGGTAYEQYF TGTGCCAGCAGTCTCGGGGGGACAGCCTACGAGCAGTACTTC
TRBJ2-7 TRBV27 . . CASSLWAEDPYEQYF TGTGCCAGCAGTTTATGGGCGGAGGACCCCTACGAGCAGTACTTC
TRBJ2-5 TRBV7-9 . TRBD1 CASSLPSGTGGYQETQYF TGTGCCAGCAGCTTACCCTCCGGGACAGGGGGCTACCAAGAGACCCAGTACTTC
TRBJ2-7 TRBV28 . . CASSLEGFSYEQYF TGTGCCAGCAGTTTGGAGGGTTTCTCCTACGAGCAGTACTTC
TRBJ2-7 TRBV6-1 . TRBD1 CASSLSGDSVPEQYF TGTGCCAGCAGTCTCAGTGGGGACAGCGTACCCGAGCAGTACTTC
TRBJ2-1 TRBV7-6 . TRBD1 CASSLRDRTNEQFF TGTGCCAGCAGCTTACGGGACAGGACAAATGAGCAGTTCTTC
TRBJ1-4 TRBV4-1 . . CASSQVGEGEKLFF TGCGCCAGCAGCCAAGTGGGGGAGGGTGAAAAACTGTTTTTT
TRBJ1-2 TRBV7-3 . . CASSLKGHTTFTNYGYTF TGTGCCAGCAGCTTAAAGGGCCATACCACCTTTACTAACTATGGCTACACCTTC
TRBJ1-2 TRBV2 . . CASSDPGPNSQSGTFYGYTF TGTGCCAGCAGCGACCCGGGACCCAACTCACAGTCGGGCACTTTCTATGGCTACACCTTC
TRBJ1-4 TRBV19 . . CASSITDFNEKLFF TGTGCCAGTAGTATAACCGACTTTAATGAAAAACTGTTTTTT
TRBJ2-2 TRBV6-1 . . CASSERQTANTGELFF TGTGCCAGCAGTGAACGGCAGACCGCGAACACCGGGGAGCTGTTTTTT
TRBJ2-7 TRBV28 . TRBD1 CASSPGQSAYEQYF TGTGCCAGCAGCCCGGGACAGTCCGCCTACGAGCAGTACTTC
TRBJ1-2 TRBV9 . . CASSAWGTLRDGYGYTF TGTGCCAGCAGCGCATGGGGGACCCTACGCGATGGCTATGGCTACACCTTC
TRBJ2-7 TRBV7-9 . . CASSLGYSYEQYF TGTGCCAGCAGCTTGGGTTACTCCTACGAGCAGTACTTC
TRBJ2-7 TRBV9 . TRBD2 CASSVAPGLAYEQYF TGTGCCAGCAGCGTAGCTCCGGGACTAGCTTACGAGCAGTACTTC
TRBJ2-2 TRBV9 . TRBD2 CASSVSLAGGPTGELFF TGTGCCAGCAGCGTATCGTTAGCGGGAGGGCCGACCGGGGAGCTGTTTTTT
TRBJ2-1 TRBV5-4 . TRBD2 CASSETSGRAVDEQFF TGTGCCAGCAGCGAAACTAGCGGGAGGGCCGTCGATGAGCAGTTCTTC
TRBJ2-3 TRBV4-1 . . CASSQVGRYTDTQYF TGCGCCAGCAGCCAAGTAGGGAGGTATACAGATACGCAGTATTTT
TRBJ2-7 TRBV27 once . CASSFVATYEQYF TGTGCCAGCAGTTTCGTAGCAACCTACGAGCAGTACTTC
TRBJ2-7 TRBV5-1 . TRBD1 CASSIGQGGLYEQYF TGCGCCAGCAGCATTGGACAGGGGGGCCTATACGAGCAGTACTTC
TRBJ2-5 TRBV28 . . CASREGGPSETQYF TGTGCCAGCCGAGAAGGTGGTCCTTCCGAGACCCAGTACTTC
TRBJ2-5 TRBV4-1 . . CASSHLRTGETQYF TGCGCCAGCAGCCATCTCAGGACCGGAGAGACCCAGTACTTC
TRBJ2-7 TRBV7-2 . . CASSLEETYEQYF TGTGCCAGCAGCTTAGAGGAGACCTACGAGCAGTACTTC
TRBJ1-5 TRBV30 . . CAWSGQSNQPQHF TGTGCCTGGAGCGGACAGAGCAATCAGCCCCAGCATTTT
TRBJ1-5 TRBV6-6 few . CASSYSGEGQPQHF TGTGCCAGCAGTTACTCTGGGGAGGGTCAGCCCCAGCATTTT
TRBJ2-3 TRBV7-8 . . CASSARGASTDTQYF TGTGCCAGCAGCGCGAGGGGTGCCAGCACAGATACGCAGTATTTT
TRBJ2-3 TRBV19 . TRBD2 CASSTSGTGTDTQYF TGTGCCAGTAGTACTAGCGGGACAGGCACAGATACGCAGTATTTT
TRBJ1-1 TRBV4-1 . . CASSPLGNRDTEAFF TGCGCCAGCAGCCCCCTCGGGAACAGGGACACTGAAGCTTTCTTT
TRBJ2-7 TRBV11-2 . TRBD1 CASSSSWTGAWEQYF TGTGCCAGCAGCTCTTCCTGGACAGGGGCCTGGGAGCAGTACTTC
TRBJ1-5 TRBV4-1 . TRBD1 CASSLLGQAGDQPQHF TGCGCCAGCAGCCTCCTCGGACAGGCGGGGGATCAGCCCCAGCATTTT
TRBJ2-7 TRBV5-3 . . CANFWDSAYEQYF TGTGCCAACTTTTGGGACTCAGCCTACGAGCAGTACTTC
TRBJ1-4 TRBV4-3 . . CASSQDGFGEATNEKLFF TGCGCCAGCAGCCAAGATGGTTTCGGGGAGGCAACTAATGAAAAACTGTTTTTT
TRBJ2-1 TRBV27 . TRBD2 CASTISGTSGFSSYNEQFF TGTGCCAGCACCATTTCCGGGACTAGCGGCTTTAGCTCCTACAATGAGCAGTTCTTC
TRBJ2-2 TRBV5-1 once . CASSSSYTIAGTPGELFF TGCGCCAGCAGCTCATCTTACACTATAGCAGGAACACCCGGGGAGCTGTTTTTT
TRBJ2-2 TRBV27 . . CASSMTGSTGELFF TGTGCCAGCAGCATGACAGGTTCGACCGGGGAGCTGTTTTTT